The T cell receptor beta chain under discussion was sequenced for a study of control samples from healthy donors and cancer patients. CDR3 length: 14 residues. Germline CDR1 is SGHRS and CDR2 is YFSETQ. V was shortened by 0 bases and J by 6 bases, with 12 bases between the two germline ends. Profiling relied on immunoSEQ multiplex PCR, and the TCRdb table lists in-frame clones only, not all of them. The sample has about 180,000 clones, around 90% seen once. This chain uses TRBV5-1 with TRBJ1-1; possible D gene TRBD1, 5 bases. Sequencing used blood. This TCR came from a man aged 25 to 45 in good health. CDR3 loop: CASSLAAGQAEAFF. CDR3 DNA: TGCGCCAGCAGCTTGGCTGCCGGACAAGCTGAAGCTTTCTTT. The full variable domain, completed using reference TRBV5-1 and TRBJ1-1, is KAGVTQTPRYLIKTRGQQVTLSCSPISGHRSVSWYQQTPGQGLQFLFEYFSETQRNKGNFPGRFSGRQFSNSRSEMNVSTLELGDSALYLCASSLAAGQAEAFFGQGTRLTVV.